This record covers a single TCR beta chain. The antigen remains unidentified. The data were taken from a study of shared clonotypes between healthy human individuals. On the study more broadly: Per donor, CD8 memory used one plate, CD8 naive used two, CD4 memory used three and CD4 naive used three.

CDR1 and CDR2 from the germline V gene are GTSNPN and SVGIG (reference sequence). V trimming: 5 bases; J trimming: 2 bases; junction bases outside the gene matches: 5. The CDR3 is made up of 14 amino acids. The data were produced by immunoSEQ multiplex PCR, yet TCRdb's version contains in-frame clones alone and is incomplete. This sample carries roughly 520,000 clones, about 96% of them seen once, and the ten largest clones take about 0.067%. The study's findings and limits: The study found approximately 5% of naive CD4 clonotypes shared across a few donors. Sequencing depth was expected to affect clonotype sharing among donors.

This TCR derives from a woman under 40 in good health. Material: naive CD4+ T cells sorted from blood. As to subset: CD45RA+ positively selected. The V and J genes are TRBV30 and TRBJ1-5, with 8 nucleotides matching TRBD1. CDR3 residues: CAWSTGGGNQPQHF. DNA for the CDR3: TGTGCCTGGTCAACAGGGGGTGGCAATCAGCCCCAGCATTTT.